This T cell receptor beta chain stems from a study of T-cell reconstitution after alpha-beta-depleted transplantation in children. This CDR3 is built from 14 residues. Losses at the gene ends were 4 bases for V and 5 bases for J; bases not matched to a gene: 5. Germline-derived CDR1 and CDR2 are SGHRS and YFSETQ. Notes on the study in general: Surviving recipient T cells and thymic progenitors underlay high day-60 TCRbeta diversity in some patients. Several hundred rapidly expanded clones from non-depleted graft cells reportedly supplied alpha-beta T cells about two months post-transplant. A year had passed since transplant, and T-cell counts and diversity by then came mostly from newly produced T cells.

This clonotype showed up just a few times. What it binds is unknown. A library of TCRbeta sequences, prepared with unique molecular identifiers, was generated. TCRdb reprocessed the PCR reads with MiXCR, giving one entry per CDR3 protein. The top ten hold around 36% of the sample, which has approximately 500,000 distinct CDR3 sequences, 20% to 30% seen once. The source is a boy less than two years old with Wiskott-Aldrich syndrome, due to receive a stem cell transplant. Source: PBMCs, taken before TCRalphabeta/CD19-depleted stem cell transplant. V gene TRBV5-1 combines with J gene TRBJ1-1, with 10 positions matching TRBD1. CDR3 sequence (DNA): TGCGCCAGCAGCGAGGGACAGGGGAGGACTGAAGCTTTCTTT. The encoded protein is CASSEGQGRTEAFF.